The 28 T cell receptor beta chains listed next were all sequenced from one sample in a study of cytomegalovirus exposure and HLA in healthy donors (dated by TCRdb to 2015 to 2018). Libraries were prepared through the immunoSEQ multiplex PCR assay. The immuneACCESS repertoire file appears here via TCRdb, limited to in-frame rearrangements. These files lack a portion of the clones; in checked studies, under half of the deficit traces to unresolved V genes, and the cause of the others is not known. This sample comprises 40,000 to 60,000 clones, over 85% of them detected only once. The ten largest account for approximately 8.1% of the sample. Source material: PBMCs. All receptors derive from a woman aged 18-30 years in good health and CMV-seropositive.

CDR3 sequence (DNA): TGCAGCGTTGTCCAAGGAACTAGCGGGGGAGAGACCCAGTACTTC. Translated: CSVVQGTSGGETQYF. The chain recombines TRBV29-1 with TRBJ2-5, with 11 bases aligning to TRBD2. The trim removed 4 bases at V and 4 bases at J, leaving 8 bases unmatched. The germline gives CDR1 SQVTM, CDR2 ANQGSEA. This CDR3 is 15 amino acids long.

This clone was seen only a few times. The rearrangement uses TRBV6-1 and TRBJ1-3; D perhaps matches TRBD1 (5 bases). Germline V gene lookup returns CDR1 MNHNS and CDR2 SASEGT. The CDR3 has 12 residues. V lost 3 bases, J lost 8 bases, and 8 bases lay in between. CDR3 amino acids: CASSEGRYTIYF. The CDR3 DNA sequence: TGTGCCAGCAGTGAGGGGCGGTACACCATATATTTT.

This clone was seen only once. The chain carries TRBV4-1 and TRBJ2-6; the match to TRBD1 covers 8 bases. CDR1 MGHRA and CDR2 YSYEKL come from the germline V gene. The ends lost 0 bases at V and 4 bases at J; junction bases unmatched: 17. This CDR3 spans 21 amino acids. The CDR3 sequence: CASSQDPIFQTGVSGANVLTF. As DNA, the CDR3 is TGCGCCAGCAGCCAAGATCCCATCTTTCAGACAGGGGTTAGCGGGGCCAACGTCCTGACTTTC.

In nucleotides, the CDR3 is TGTGCCAGCACGTTGGCTAGCGGGGTTAGGGAGCTGTTTTTT. It is translated as CASTLASGVRELFF. The chain joins TRBV2 to TRBJ2-2; 9 positions agree with TRBD2. The germline V gene has CDR1 SNHLY and CDR2 FYNNEI. The J segment lost 9 bases and the V segment lost 7 bases, leaving 9 bases of the junction unmatched. CDR3 length: 14 residues.

The V gene is TRBV21-1, the J gene TRBJ1-5; the DNA was not compared with TRBD1, the D call given in the table. TRBV21-1 has pseudogene status. This CDR3 spans 16 amino acids. CDR3 region: CASSTLRGDSNQPQHF. Written as DNA, the CDR3 is TGTGCCAGCAGCACACTCAGGGGGGACAGCAATCAGCCCCAGCATTTT.

In its sample, this clone was seen once. The J gene is TRBJ2-2, the V gene TRBV7-3; TRBD2 matches 11 bases. CDR1 SGHTA and CDR2 FQGTGA come from the germline V gene. The CDR3 is 16 residues long. Trimming at V came to 2 bases and at J to 6 bases, leaving 5 bases not matched to a gene. CDR3: CASSLFTSGRPGELFF. The CDR3 nucleotides are TGTGCCAGCAGCTTATTTACTAGCGGGAGACCCGGGGAGCTGTTTTTT. Combining the CDR3 with reference TRBV7-3 and TRBJ2-2 gives the whole variable domain GAGVSQTPSNKVTEKGKYVELRCDPISGHTALYWYRQSLGQGPEFLIYFQGTGAADDSGLPNDRFFAVRPEGSVSTLKIQRTERGDSAVYLCASSLFTSGRPGELFFGEGSRLTVL.

The J gene is TRBJ2-7, the V gene TRBV6-1, with 8 nucleotides matching TRBD2. Per the germline V gene, CDR1 is MNHNS and CDR2 is SASEGT. This CDR3 has 16 amino acids. J was trimmed by 0 bases and V by 0 bases; bases with no gene match: 4. CDR3 sequence (DNA): TGTGCCAGCAGTGAAGCTAGGACTAGCAGCTCCTACGAGCAGTACTTC. This encodes CASSEARTSSSYEQYF.

V gene TRBV6-6 combines with J gene TRBJ2-1, with 10 bases matching TRBD2. The germline CDR1 and CDR2 sequences are MNHNY and SVGAGI (reference sequence). The CDR3 contains 16 residues. Unmatched junction bases numbered 6, after V lost 0 bases and J lost 7 bases. The CDR3 DNA reads TGTGCCAGCAGTTACTCACGGACTAGCGGCGGGAATGAGCAGTTCTTC. This translates into CASSYSRTSGGNEQFF.

The gene calls are TRBV5-1 and TRBJ1-5; D unresolved. Trimming took 0 bases from V and 4 from J, leaving 5 bases between them. The CDR3 sequence is 13 residues long. CDR1 is SGHRS, CDR2 YFSETQ, per germline. In DNA form, the CDR3 reads TGCGCCAGCAGCTTGGGTCCAAATCAGCCCCAGCATTTT. This codes for CASSLGPNQPQHF.

CDR3 nucleotide sequence: TGTGCCACCAGCAGCACAGAACAGGACCGGCACACTGAAGCTTTCTTT. It encodes CATSSTEQDRHTEAFF. The chain uses TRBV15 and TRBJ1-1, with D possibly being TRBD1 (5 bases). The germline gives CDR1 LNHNV, CDR2 YYDKDF (reference sequence). The CDR3 spans 16 residues. With 3 bases removed from V and 3 bases from J, the gap between germline ends came to 17 bases.

This clone appeared a single time. The V and J genes are TRBV29-1 and TRBJ1-1; no definite D call. V was pared by 5 bases and J by 2 bases, with 18 bases between. This CDR3 has 15 residues. CDR1 is SQVTM and CDR2 is ANQGSEA in the germline V gene. CDR3: CSVMGAPEDNTEAFF. CDR3 bases: TGCAGCGTTATGGGCGCACCCGAAGATAACACTGAAGCTTTCTTT. Based on the CDR3 plus reference TRBV29-1 and TRBJ1-1, the full variable domain is SAVISQKPSRDICQRGTSLTIQCQVDSQVTMMFWYRQQPGQSLTLIATANQGSEATYESGFVIDKFPISRPNLTFSTLTVSNMSPEDSSIYLCSVMGAPEDNTEAFFGQGTRLTVV.

This clone was counted a single time. The V gene is TRBV27, the J gene TRBJ2-7; a possible D gene is TRBD2 (6 bases). The CDR3 is made up of 13 amino acids. Germline values: CDR1 MNHEY, CDR2 SMNVEV (reference sequence). The V end was cut by 7 bases, the J end by 7 bases, with 17 bases between. The CDR3 DNA reads TGTGCCAGCACCAGCCGGGGGTCAGGGGAGCAGTACTTC. This translates into CASTSRGSGEQYF.

The CDR3 bases are TGTGCCAGCTCCCCAGGCTCTCTAGATACGCAGTATTTT. Translation: CASSPGSLDTQYF. The chain joins TRBV18 to TRBJ2-3; the D is unclear. V lost 6 bases to trimming and J lost 5 bases, with 12 bases between them. Germline CDR1 is KGHSH and CDR2 is LQKENI. There are 13 residues in the CDR3.

The chain recombines TRBV27 with TRBJ1-2; TRBD1 aligns across 9 bases. Trimming took 6 bases from V and 1 from J; bases not matched to a gene: 9. The CDR3 runs to 16 residues. Germline V gene data show CDR1 as MNHEY and CDR2 as SMNVEV (reference sequence). The CDR3 sequence is CASSELTGGGNYGYTF. In DNA, the CDR3 is TGTGCCAGCAGCGAATTGACAGGGGGAGGTAACTATGGCTACACCTTC.

Written as DNA, the CDR3 is TGCGCCAGCAGCATTACTAGCGGGGGCTACGAGCAGTACTTC. Its protein product is CASSITSGGYEQYF. This chain joins TRBV5-1 and TRBJ2-7; 11 nucleotides agree with TRBD2. The CDR3 runs to 14 residues. Germline-derived CDR1 and CDR2 are SGHRS and YFSETQ. V shed 4 bases and J 3 bases; nucleotides not matched to a gene: 3.

This clone was observed a few times. V gene TRBV7-2 combines with J gene TRBJ2-1, with 8 nucleotides matching TRBD2. CDR3 length equals 17 residues. Germline V gene data show CDR1 as SGHTA and CDR2 as FQGNSA. Trimming took 5 bases from V and 7 from J; bases not matched to a gene: 16. The DNA for the CDR3 is TGTGCCAGCAGCATCTCGGTGCACCAGCGGGAGCGAAATGAGCAGTTCTTC. Encoded protein: CASSISVHQRERNEQFF.

V is TRBV28 and J is TRBJ1-1; D is perhaps TRBD1 (5 bases). This CDR3 has 12 amino acids. Germline CDR1 reads MDHEN; CDR2 reads SYDVKM. V lost 1 base to trimming and J lost 11 bases, with 11 bases between them. The CDR3 reads CASSLYGYRAFF. CDR3 nucleotide sequence: TGTGCCAGCAGTTTATATGGGTACAGGGCTTTCTTT.

V gene TRBV6-6 combines with J gene TRBJ1-5; no clear D gene. CDR1 is MNHNY, CDR2 SVGAGI, per germline (reference sequence). The V end was cut by 5 bases, the J end by 4 bases, with 6 bases between. The CDR3 spans 12 residues. CDR3 sequence: CASSLTNQPQHF. The CDR3 DNA is TGTGCCAGCAGTCTCACTAATCAGCCCCAGCATTTT.

The chain employs TRBV28 and TRBJ1-5; 7 bases are shared with TRBD1. Germline V CDR1 and CDR2: MDHEN, SYDVKM. This CDR3 is 15 amino acids long. With V trimmed by 6 bases and J by 0 bases, 5 bases remained unmatched. The CDR3 nucleotides read TGTGCCAGCAGGTTACAGGGGAATAGCAATCAGCCCCAGCATTTT. Encoded protein: CASRLQGNSNQPQHF.

This rearrangement joins TRBV10-1 to TRBJ2-1; tentatively, D is TRBD1 (5 bases). V was pared by 0 bases and J by 0 bases, with 9 bases between. Germline V gene lookup returns CDR1 WNHNN and CDR2 SYGVQD (reference sequence). There are 16 residues in the CDR3. The CDR3 loop is CASSESAGPSYNEQFF. Here the CDR3 DNA reads TGCGCCAGCAGTGAGTCGGCAGGGCCCTCCTACAATGAGCAGTTCTTC.

The chain couples TRBV29-1 to TRBJ2-1, with D perhaps matching TRBD2 (6 bases). Germline CDR1 and CDR2: SQVTM and ANQGSEA. Trimming cost V 4 bases and J 1 base, with 11 bases left between them. The CDR3 has 14 amino acids. CDR3 in amino acids: CSVGAGRSYNEQFF. CDR3 bases: TGCAGCGTTGGGGCTGGGAGGTCCTACAATGAGCAGTTCTTC.

This clone was counted once. The CDR3 nucleotides read TGTGCCAGCAGCAAGACTAGCGGGAATCAGTTCTTC. Protein sequence: CASSKTSGNQFF. This chain links TRBV6-5 with TRBJ2-1, with 11 bases matching TRBD2. V gave up 6 bases and J gave up 13 bases; unmatched junction bases: 5. CDR3 length: 12 residues. In germline, CDR1 is MNHEY, CDR2 SVGAGI.

The chain has TRBV15 and TRBJ1-2; D may be TRBD1 (6 bases). The germline V gene has CDR1 LNHNV and CDR2 YYDKDF (reference sequence). The CDR3 length is 16 residues. V lost 0 bases to trimming and J lost 2 bases, with 13 bases between them. Here the CDR3 DNA reads TGTGCCACCAGCAGAGAACACAGGGTGTTAAACTATGGCTACACCTTC. The encoded protein is CATSREHRVLNYGYTF.

The chain couples TRBV6-6 to TRBJ2-3, with D possibly TRBD1 on 5 matching bases. V lost 6 bases and J 3 bases, leaving 13 bases between the germline ends. CDR1 and CDR2 (germline): MNHNY, SVGAGI (reference sequence). This CDR3 has 14 residues. The CDR3 bases are TGTGCCAGCAGCCCAGGGTTTAGGACAGATACGCAGTATTTT. Its protein product is CASSPGFRTDTQYF.

The chain joins TRBV7-3 to TRBJ2-1; 11 bases fit TRBD2. The CDR3 runs to 16 residues. The ends lost 2 bases at V and 5 bases at J; junction bases unmatched: 5. Germline lookup yields CDR1 SGHTA and CDR2 FQGTGA. The CDR3 region is CASSLVAGGPNNEQFF. In DNA form, the CDR3 reads TGTGCCAGCAGCTTAGTAGCGGGAGGGCCTAACAATGAGCAGTTCTTC.

A word on this clone: This likely reflects a read error, since a far larger clone is one base away. The chain has TRBV27 and TRBJ2-7; perhaps TRBD2 as D (6 bases). Germline CDR1 MNHEY, CDR2 SMNVEV (reference sequence). This CDR3 spans 13 amino acids. CDR3 nucleotide sequence: TGTGCCAGCAGTTTAGGGCTAGTGGGAGGCCTCCACTTC. Translation gives CASSLGLVGGLHF.

The chain carries TRBV28 and TRBJ2-6; D might be TRBD1 (5 bases). V gave up 1 base and J gave up 4 bases, with 17 bases separating them. CDR1 and CDR2 (germline): MDHEN, SYDVKM. This CDR3 is built from 18 residues. This CDR3 reads CASSLSLGMGPGANVLTF. The CDR3 DNA sequence: TGTGCCAGCAGTTTATCGTTAGGGATGGGGCCAGGGGCCAACGTCCTGACTTTC.

The rearrangement joins TRBV30 to TRBJ2-1; maybe TRBD1 (5 bases). CDR1 is GTSNPN and CDR2 is SVGIG in the germline V gene (reference sequence). V was trimmed by 2 bases and J by 6 bases, leaving 11 bases between them. CDR3 length: 13 residues. This CDR3 is CAWSYVRGNEQFF. In DNA, the CDR3 is TGTGCCTGGAGTTATGTTAGGGGCAATGAGCAGTTCTTC.